The rows below give T cell receptor beta chains drawn from one sample of a study of T cell responses to AZD1222 COVID-19 vaccine. Produced via immunoSEQ multiplex PCR; TCRdb's table is partial and in-frame only. The sample includes some 100,000 clones, 80% to 90% seen only once; the top ten take roughly 10%. The sample consisted of peripheral blood, taken 28 days after the second AZD1222 dose. The receptors here all came from an adult who received the AZD1222 COVID-19 vaccine. The CDR3 runs from the conserved cysteine through the conserved F or W. Each record gives: V gene, clone size, J gene, D gene, CDR3 protein, CDR3 DNA. D genes are given only for firm matches. Expanded clones are given a class, and other clones once, few, many or no size at all.

v_gene: TRBV3-1/TRBV3-2; abundance: NA; j_gene: TRBJ2-5; d_gene: TRBD2; CDR3aa: CASSQVLAAQETQYF; CDR3nt: TGTGCCAGCAGCCAAGTCCTAGCGGCACAAGAGACCCAGTACTTC
v_gene: TRBV3-1/TRBV3-2; abundance: NA; j_gene: TRBJ2-1; d_gene: NA; CDR3aa: CASSHGGFSYNEQFF; CDR3nt: TGTGCCAGCAGCCATGGGGGGTTCTCCTACAATGAGCAGTTCTTC
v_gene: TRBV13; abundance: NA; j_gene: TRBJ1-2; d_gene: TRBD1; CDR3aa: CASSPGGAMGYTF; CDR3nt: TGTGCCAGCAGCCCAGGGGGGGCGATGGGCTACACCTTC
v_gene: TRBV19; abundance: NA; j_gene: TRBJ1-4; d_gene: TRBD1; CDR3aa: CASRTGQEHATNEKLFF; CDR3nt: TGTGCCAGTAGGACCGGACAGGAGCATGCAACTAATGAAAAACTGTTTTTT
v_gene: TRBV5-1; abundance: NA; j_gene: TRBJ2-7; d_gene: NA; CDR3aa: CASSWDGTYEQYF; CDR3nt: TGCGCCAGCAGCTGGGACGGAACCTACGAGCAGTACTTC
v_gene: TRBV5-1; abundance: NA; j_gene: TRBJ2-2; d_gene: TRBD2; CDR3aa: CASSSGALAGGENTGELFF; CDR3nt: TGCGCCAGCAGCTCCGGGGCTCTAGCGGGGGGAGAGAACACCGGGGAGCTGTTTTTT
v_gene: TRBV9; abundance: NA; j_gene: TRBJ1-6; d_gene: NA; CDR3aa: CASSVEAINSPLHF; CDR3nt: TGTGCCAGCAGCGTAGAGGCCATAAATTCACCCCTCCACTTT
v_gene: TRBV2; abundance: few; j_gene: TRBJ2-3; d_gene: TRBD2; CDR3aa: CASSLPGTSGTDTQYF; CDR3nt: TGTGCCAGCAGTTTACCCGGGACTAGCGGCACAGATACGCAGTATTTT
v_gene: TRBV7-2; abundance: NA; j_gene: TRBJ1-6; d_gene: NA; CDR3aa: CASTLGVRNSPLHF; CDR3nt: TGTGCCAGCACCTTGGGGGTTCGGAATTCACCCCTCCACTTT
v_gene: TRBV7-2; abundance: NA; j_gene: TRBJ2-7; d_gene: TRBD1; CDR3aa: CASSSRTGPSYEQYF; CDR3nt: TGTGCCAGCAGCTCTAGGACAGGTCCATCCTACGAGCAGTACTTC
v_gene: TRBV13; abundance: NA; j_gene: TRBJ1-1; d_gene: NA; CDR3aa: CASVQGSSNTEAFF; CDR3nt: TGTGCCAGCGTCCAGGGGAGCTCGAACACTGAAGCTTTCTTT
v_gene: TRBV2; abundance: NA; j_gene: TRBJ2-3; d_gene: NA; CDR3aa: CASSDRGVSDTQYF; CDR3nt: TGTGCCAGCAGTGACAGGGGAGTATCAGATACGCAGTATTTT
v_gene: TRBV27; abundance: NA; j_gene: TRBJ1-2; d_gene: TRBD1; CDR3aa: CASSLSATGYGYTF; CDR3nt: TGTGCCAGCAGTTTATCGGCGACAGGGTATGGCTACACCTTC
v_gene: TRBV16; abundance: NA; j_gene: TRBJ1-2; d_gene: NA; CDR3aa: CASSQRGGDYGYTF; CDR3nt: TGTGCCAGCAGCCAACGGGGGGGCGACTATGGCTACACCTTC
v_gene: TRBV4-1; abundance: NA; j_gene: TRBJ1-3; d_gene: NA; CDR3aa: CASSHPVVGNTIYF; CDR3nt: TGCGCCAGCAGCCATCCCGTGGTCGGAAACACCATATATTTT
v_gene: TRBV29-1; abundance: NA; j_gene: TRBJ2-6; d_gene: NA; CDR3aa: CSVEGTSSSGANVLTF; CDR3nt: TGCAGCGTTGAAGGGACATCGAGCTCTGGGGCCAACGTCCTGACTTTC
v_gene: TRBV27; abundance: once; j_gene: TRBJ2-3; d_gene: NA; CDR3aa: CASSTTSTDTQYF; CDR3nt: TGTGCCAGCAGTACCACTAGCACAGATACGCAGTATTTT
v_gene: TRBV7-2; abundance: NA; j_gene: TRBJ2-1; d_gene: NA; CDR3aa: CASSFSPGPSRGGEQFF; CDR3nt: TGTGCCAGCAGCTTTTCCCCGGGTCCCTCAAGGGGTGGTGAGCAGTTCTTC
v_gene: TRBV5-1; abundance: NA; j_gene: TRBJ1-2; d_gene: NA; CDR3aa: CASSLAGSVNTNYGYTF; CDR3nt: TGCGCCAGCAGCTTGGCCGGGTCAGTGAACACTAACTATGGCTACACCTTC
v_gene: TRBV25-1; abundance: NA; j_gene: TRBJ1-1; d_gene: NA; CDR3aa: CATERNTEAFF; CDR3nt: TGTGCCACCGAGAGGAACACTGAAGCTTTCTTT
v_gene: TRBV20-1; abundance: NA; j_gene: TRBJ1-1; d_gene: NA; CDR3aa: CSASLGGSTEAFF; CDR3nt: TGCAGTGCTAGTTTGGGGGGTAGCACTGAAGCTTTCTTT
v_gene: TRBV5-1; abundance: NA; j_gene: TRBJ1-4; d_gene: TRBD1; CDR3aa: CASSPGQAAWATNEKLFF; CDR3nt: TGCGCCAGCAGCCCAGGACAGGCTGCATGGGCTACTAATGAAAAACTGTTTTTT
v_gene: TRBV27; abundance: NA; j_gene: TRBJ1-6; d_gene: TRBD1; CDR3aa: CASSLQTGVSNSPLHF; CDR3nt: TGTGCCAGCAGTTTGCAGACAGGGGTCAGTAATTCACCCCTCCACTTT
v_gene: TRBV5-4; abundance: NA; j_gene: TRBJ2-2; d_gene: NA; CDR3aa: CASSFAGPGELFF; CDR3nt: TGTGCCAGCAGCTTCGCAGGGCCCGGGGAGCTGTTTTTT
v_gene: TRBV5-6; abundance: NA; j_gene: TRBJ1-3; d_gene: NA; CDR3aa: CASSGASSGNTIYF; CDR3nt: TGTGCCAGCTCCGGAGCCAGCTCTGGAAACACCATATATTTT
v_gene: TRBV12-3/TRBV12-4; abundance: once; j_gene: TRBJ1-6; d_gene: NA; CDR3aa: CASSWGNSPLHF; CDR3nt: TGTGCCAGCAGTTGGGGGAATTCACCCCTCCACTTT
v_gene: TRBV5-1; abundance: NA; j_gene: TRBJ1-1; d_gene: TRBD1; CDR3aa: CASSSQGINTEAFF; CDR3nt: TGCGCCAGCAGCTCACAGGGGATCAACACTGAAGCTTTCTTT
v_gene: TRBV27; abundance: NA; j_gene: TRBJ2-1; d_gene: NA; CDR3aa: CASSLWRLGEQFF; CDR3nt: TGTGCCAGCAGTTTATGGCGGTTAGGTGAGCAGTTCTTC
v_gene: TRBV24-1; abundance: NA; j_gene: TRBJ2-1; d_gene: TRBD2; CDR3aa: CATSDLVGGTSGRANSYNEQFF; CDR3nt: TGTGCCACCAGTGATTTGGTTGGGGGGACTAGCGGGAGGGCAAACTCCTACAATGAGCAGTTCTTC
v_gene: TRBV5-4; abundance: NA; j_gene: TRBJ2-1; d_gene: NA; CDR3aa: CASSRGDGSYRYNEQFF; CDR3nt: TGTGCCAGCAGCCGAGGTGACGGGAGTTATCGGTACAATGAGCAGTTCTTC
v_gene: TRBV7-2; abundance: NA; j_gene: TRBJ1-3; d_gene: TRBD1; CDR3aa: CASSFLDRVGNTIYF; CDR3nt: TGTGCCAGCAGCTTCTTAGACAGGGTTGGAAACACCATATATTTT
v_gene: TRBV10-3; abundance: NA; j_gene: TRBJ2-7; d_gene: NA; CDR3aa: CAISEGQPGEQYF; CDR3nt: TGTGCCATCAGTGAGGGCCAACCTGGCGAGCAGTACTTC
v_gene: TRBV27; abundance: NA; j_gene: TRBJ2-7; d_gene: TRBD1; CDR3aa: CASSPGGREIYEQYF; CDR3nt: TGTGCCAGCAGCCCAGGGGGCAGGGAAATTTACGAGCAGTACTTC
v_gene: TRBV7-8; abundance: few; j_gene: TRBJ2-7; d_gene: NA; CDR3aa: CASSATAVKGEQYF; CDR3nt: TGTGCCAGCAGCGCAACGGCAGTTAAAGGCGAGCAGTACTTC
v_gene: TRBV16; abundance: few; j_gene: TRBJ1-1; d_gene: NA; CDR3aa: CASSQFQGGTEAFF; CDR3nt: TGTGCCAGCAGCCAATTCCAGGGTGGTACTGAAGCTTTCTTT
v_gene: TRBV21-1; abundance: NA; j_gene: TRBJ1-5; d_gene: NA; CDR3aa: CASSKVVTGTYSNQPQHF; CDR3nt: TGTGCCAGCAGCAAAGTCGTTACAGGGACGTATAGCAATCAGCCCCAGCATTTT
v_gene: TRBV5-1; abundance: NA; j_gene: TRBJ1-4; d_gene: NA; CDR3aa: CASSHTIQLELFF; CDR3nt: TGCGCCAGCAGCCACACGATACAGTTAGAACTGTTTTTT
v_gene: TRBV9; abundance: NA; j_gene: TRBJ2-1; d_gene: NA; CDR3aa: CASSQFGGGYYNEQFF; CDR3nt: TGTGCCAGCAGCCAATTTGGGGGAGGCTATTACAATGAGCAGTTCTTC
v_gene: TRBV4-3; abundance: NA; j_gene: TRBJ2-3; d_gene: NA; CDR3aa: CASSQRGLTDTQYF; CDR3nt: TGCGCCAGCAGCCAGAGGGGTCTCACAGATACGCAGTATTTT
v_gene: TRBV30; abundance: NA; j_gene: TRBJ1-2; d_gene: NA; CDR3aa: CAWSDHTF; CDR3nt: TGTGCCTGGAGTGACCACACCTTC
v_gene: TRBV3-1/TRBV3-2; abundance: NA; j_gene: TRBJ1-4; d_gene: TRBD1; CDR3aa: CASSPRDRDEKLFF; CDR3nt: TGTGCCAGCAGCCCCCGGGACAGGGATGAAAAACTGTTTTTT
v_gene: TRBV30; abundance: NA; j_gene: TRBJ1-4; d_gene: NA; CDR3aa: CAWSGGTNEKLFF; CDR3nt: TGTGCCTGGAGTGGTGGGACTAATGAAAAACTGTTTTTT
v_gene: TRBV6-5; abundance: few; j_gene: TRBJ1-3; d_gene: TRBD1; CDR3aa: CASRLTGARNTIYF; CDR3nt: TGTGCCAGCAGACTCACAGGGGCCCGAAACACCATATATTTT
v_gene: TRBV29-1; abundance: NA; j_gene: TRBJ1-2; d_gene: TRBD1; CDR3aa: CSAGDRGYGYTF; CDR3nt: TGCAGCGCCGGGGACAGGGGATATGGCTACACCTTC
v_gene: TRBV21-1; abundance: NA; j_gene: TRBJ1-6; d_gene: NA; CDR3aa: CASSKRPCAADLRESPLHF; CDR3nt: TGTGCCAGCAGCAAAAGGCCTTGCGCAGCCGATCTCCGAGAATCACCCCTCCACTTT
v_gene: TRBV5-1; abundance: NA; j_gene: TRBJ1-2; d_gene: NA; CDR3aa: CASSGLRERSYGYTF; CDR3nt: TGCGCCAGCAGCGGGTTAAGGGAACGTAGCTATGGCTACACCTTC
v_gene: TRBV27; abundance: once; j_gene: TRBJ1-1; d_gene: NA; CDR3aa: CASSLRGFTEAFF; CDR3nt: TGTGCCAGCAGTTTGCGGGGATTCACTGAAGCTTTCTTT
v_gene: TRBV27; abundance: NA; j_gene: TRBJ2-7; d_gene: TRBD2; CDR3aa: CASSFSGTGSYEQYF; CDR3nt: TGTGCCAGCAGTTTTAGCGGGACTGGGTCCTACGAGCAGTACTTC
v_gene: TRBV6-5; abundance: NA; j_gene: TRBJ2-5; d_gene: TRBD1; CDR3aa: CASRTGFWETQYF; CDR3nt: TGTGCCAGCAGGACAGGGTTTTGGGAGACCCAGTACTTC
v_gene: TRBV6-1; abundance: NA; j_gene: TRBJ1-5; d_gene: TRBD1; CDR3aa: CASSEGGQGYQPQHF; CDR3nt: TGTGCCAGCAGTGAAGGGGGACAGGGGTATCAGCCCCAGCATTTT